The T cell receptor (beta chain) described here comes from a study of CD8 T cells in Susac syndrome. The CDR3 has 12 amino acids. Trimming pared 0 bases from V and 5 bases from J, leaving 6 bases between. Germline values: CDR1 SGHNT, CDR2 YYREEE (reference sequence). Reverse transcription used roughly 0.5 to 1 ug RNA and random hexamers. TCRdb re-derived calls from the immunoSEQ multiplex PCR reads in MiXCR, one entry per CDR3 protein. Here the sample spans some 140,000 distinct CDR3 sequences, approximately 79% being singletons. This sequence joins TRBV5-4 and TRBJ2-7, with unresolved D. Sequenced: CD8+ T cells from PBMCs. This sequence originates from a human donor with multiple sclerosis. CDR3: CASSLGRDEQYF. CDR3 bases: TGTGCCAGCAGCTTGGGTAGAGACGAGCAGTACTTC. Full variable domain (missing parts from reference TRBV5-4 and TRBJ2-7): ETGVTQSPTHLIKTRGQQVTLRCSSQSGHNTVSWYQQALGQGPQFIFQYYREEENGRGNFPPRFSGLQFPNYSSELNVNALELDDSALYLCASSLGRDEQYFGPGTRLTVT.